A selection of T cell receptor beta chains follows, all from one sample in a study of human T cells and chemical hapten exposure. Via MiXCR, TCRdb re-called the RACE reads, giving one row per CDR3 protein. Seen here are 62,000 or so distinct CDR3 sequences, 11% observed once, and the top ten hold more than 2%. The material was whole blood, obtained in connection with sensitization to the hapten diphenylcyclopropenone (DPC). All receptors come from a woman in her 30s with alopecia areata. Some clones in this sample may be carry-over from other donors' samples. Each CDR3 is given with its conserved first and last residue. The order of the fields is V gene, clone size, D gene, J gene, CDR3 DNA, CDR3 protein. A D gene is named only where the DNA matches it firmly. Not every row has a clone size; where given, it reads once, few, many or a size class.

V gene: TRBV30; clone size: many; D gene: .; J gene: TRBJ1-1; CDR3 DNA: TGTGCCTGGAGTCGGTACACTGAAGCTTTCTTT; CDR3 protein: CAWSRYTEAFF
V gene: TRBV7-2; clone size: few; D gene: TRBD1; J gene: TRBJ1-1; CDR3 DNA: TGTGCCAGCAGCCGCGGAGGGGGCTTGGAAGCTTTCTTT; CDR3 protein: CASSRGGGLEAFF
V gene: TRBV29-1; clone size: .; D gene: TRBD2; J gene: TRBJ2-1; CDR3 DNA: TGCAGCGTTGGGACTAGCTCCTACAATGAGCAGTTCTTC; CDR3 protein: CSVGTSSYNEQFF
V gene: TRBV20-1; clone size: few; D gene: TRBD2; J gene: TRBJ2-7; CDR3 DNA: TGCAGTGCCAGGACTAGCGGGAGCGCCTACGAGCAGTACTTC; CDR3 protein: CSARTSGSAYEQYF
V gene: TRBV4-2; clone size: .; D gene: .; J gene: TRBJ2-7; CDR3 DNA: TGTGCCAGCAGCCAAGACAGGGACTACGAGCAGTACTTC; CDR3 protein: CASSQDRDYEQYF
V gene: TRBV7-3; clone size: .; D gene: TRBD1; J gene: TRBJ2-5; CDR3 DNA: TGTGCCTCCGGGACGGGACAGGGGCAGGGAGAGACCCAGTACTTC; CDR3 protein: CASGTGQGQGETQYF
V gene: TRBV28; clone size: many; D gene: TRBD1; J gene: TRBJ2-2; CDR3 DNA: TGTGCCAGCAGCTCCGGGACAGGGTTCCCCGGGGAGCTGTTTTTT; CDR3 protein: CASSSGTGFPGELFF
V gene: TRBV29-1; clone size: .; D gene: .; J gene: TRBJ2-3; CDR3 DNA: TGCAGCGCTACGGGGGACACAGATACGCAGTATTTT; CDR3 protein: CSATGDTDTQYF
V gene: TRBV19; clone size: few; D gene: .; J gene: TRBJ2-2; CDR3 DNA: TGTGCCAGTAGTACCAGGGTCCCCGGGGAGCTGTTTTTT; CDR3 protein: CASSTRVPGELFF
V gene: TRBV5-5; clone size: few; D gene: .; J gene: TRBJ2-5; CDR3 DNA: TGTGCCAGCAGCTCGGGACTCCGAGAGACCCAGTACTTC; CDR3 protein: CASSSGLRETQYF
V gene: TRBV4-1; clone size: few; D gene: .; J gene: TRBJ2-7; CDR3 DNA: TGCGCCAGCAGCCAAAACGCCGGGCCGCCCTACGAGCAGTACTTC; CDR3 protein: CASSQNAGPPYEQYF
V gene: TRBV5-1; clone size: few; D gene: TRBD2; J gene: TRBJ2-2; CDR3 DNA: TGCGCCAGCAGCTTCGCACTAGCGGACACCGGGGAGCTGTTTTTT; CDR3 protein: CASSFALADTGELFF
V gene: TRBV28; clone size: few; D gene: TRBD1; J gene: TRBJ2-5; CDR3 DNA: TGTGCCAGCAGCTGGGACAGGGGCTCGTGGGCCCAGTACTTC; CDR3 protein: CASSWDRGSWAQYF
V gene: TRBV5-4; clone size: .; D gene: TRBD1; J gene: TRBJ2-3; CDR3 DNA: TGTGCCAGCAGCTTGCTTACAGGGGGCGTTTATGCAGATACGCAGTATTTT; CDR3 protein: CASSLLTGGVYADTQYF
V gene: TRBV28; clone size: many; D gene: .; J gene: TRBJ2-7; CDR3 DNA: TGTGCCAGCAAGGGGCAGGGTCCCGAGCAGTACTTC; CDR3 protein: CASKGQGPEQYF
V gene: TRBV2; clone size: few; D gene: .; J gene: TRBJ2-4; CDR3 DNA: TGTGCCAGCAGCGGGGACAGCGGGCGGATTCAGTACTTC; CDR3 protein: CASSGDSGRIQYF
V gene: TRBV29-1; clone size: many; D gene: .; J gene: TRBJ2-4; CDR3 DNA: TGCAGCGTTGTAGAGTTCCAAGGACAGCTAGCCAAAAACATTCAGTACTTC; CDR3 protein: CSVVEFQGQLAKNIQYF
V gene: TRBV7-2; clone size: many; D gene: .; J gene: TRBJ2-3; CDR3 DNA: TGTGCCAGCAGCTTAGGGGGAGGCTGGATCACAGATACGCAGTATTTT; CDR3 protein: CASSLGGGWITDTQYF
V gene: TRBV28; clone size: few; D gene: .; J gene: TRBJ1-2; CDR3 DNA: TGTGCCAGCAGTTTACGGAACTATGGCTACACCTTC; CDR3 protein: CASSLRNYGYTF
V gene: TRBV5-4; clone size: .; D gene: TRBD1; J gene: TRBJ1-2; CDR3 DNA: TGTGCCAGCAGCTCCTCCGGGACAGGGGGCTTCTATGGCTACACCTTC; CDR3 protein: CASSSSGTGGFYGYTF
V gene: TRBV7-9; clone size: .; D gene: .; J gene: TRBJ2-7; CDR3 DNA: TGTGCCAGCAGCTTGACAGATTACGAGCAGTACTTC; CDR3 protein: CASSLTDYEQYF
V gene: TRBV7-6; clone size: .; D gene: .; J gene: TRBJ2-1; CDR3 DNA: TGTGCCAGCAGCTTAGTCACAGGGAACAATGAGCAGTTCTTC; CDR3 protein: CASSLVTGNNEQFF
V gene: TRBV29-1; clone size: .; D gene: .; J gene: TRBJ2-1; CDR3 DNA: TGCAGCGTTATGGAGGGGAGGAATGAGCAGTTCTTC; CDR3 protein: CSVMEGRNEQFF
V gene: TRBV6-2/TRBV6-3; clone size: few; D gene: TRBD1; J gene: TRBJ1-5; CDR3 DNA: TGTGCCAGCAATCCCAACCCCGGGACAGGGGTTAATCAGCCCCAGCATTTT; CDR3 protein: CASNPNPGTGVNQPQHF